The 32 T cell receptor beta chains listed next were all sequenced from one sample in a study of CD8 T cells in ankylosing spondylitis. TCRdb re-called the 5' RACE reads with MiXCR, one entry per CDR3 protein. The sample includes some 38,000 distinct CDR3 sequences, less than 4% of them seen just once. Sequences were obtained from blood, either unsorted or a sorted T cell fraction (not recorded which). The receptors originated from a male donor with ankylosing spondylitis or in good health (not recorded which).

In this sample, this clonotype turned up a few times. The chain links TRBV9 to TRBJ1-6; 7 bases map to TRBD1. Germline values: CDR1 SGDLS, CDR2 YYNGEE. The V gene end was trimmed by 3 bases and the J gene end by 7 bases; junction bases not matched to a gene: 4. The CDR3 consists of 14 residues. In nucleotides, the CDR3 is TGTGCCAGCAGCGGAAGGGGGCAGAATTCACCCCTCCACTTT. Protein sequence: CASSGRGQNSPLHF.

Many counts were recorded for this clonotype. For the CDR3, the DNA is TGTGCCAGCAGCGGGGGGCCGCGGGAGACCCAGTACTTC. Protein product: CASSGGPRETQYF. This sequence joins TRBV9 and TRBJ2-5, with D perhaps TRBD1 (6 bases). Trimming removed 3 bases at V and 5 bases at J, with 11 bases between. The V gene's germline CDR1 is SGDLS and CDR2 YYNGEE. This CDR3 is built from 13 residues.

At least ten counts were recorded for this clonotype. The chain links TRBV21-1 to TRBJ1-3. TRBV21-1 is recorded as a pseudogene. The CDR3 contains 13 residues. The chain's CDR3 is CASSRSTGNTIYF. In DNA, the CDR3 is TGTGCCAGCAGCAGGTCGACTGGAAACACCATATATTTT.

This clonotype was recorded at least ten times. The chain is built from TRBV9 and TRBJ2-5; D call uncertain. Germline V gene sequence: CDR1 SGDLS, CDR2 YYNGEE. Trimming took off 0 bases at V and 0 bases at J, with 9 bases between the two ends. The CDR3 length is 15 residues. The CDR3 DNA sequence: TGTGCCAGCAGCGTAGAACCCCTGTACCAAGAGACCCAGTACTTC. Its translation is CASSVEPLYQETQYF. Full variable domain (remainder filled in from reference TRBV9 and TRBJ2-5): DSGVTQTPKHLITATGQRVTLRCSPRSGDLSVYWYQQSLDQGLQFLIQYYNGEERAKGNILERFSAQQFPDLHSELNLSSLELGDSALYFCASSVEPLYQETQYFGPGTRLLVL.

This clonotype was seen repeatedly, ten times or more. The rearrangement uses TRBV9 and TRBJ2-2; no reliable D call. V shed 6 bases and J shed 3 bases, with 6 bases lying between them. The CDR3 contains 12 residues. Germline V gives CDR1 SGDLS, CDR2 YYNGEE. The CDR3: CASTSYTGELFF. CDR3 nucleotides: TGTGCCAGCACCTCCTACACCGGGGAGCTGTTTTTT.

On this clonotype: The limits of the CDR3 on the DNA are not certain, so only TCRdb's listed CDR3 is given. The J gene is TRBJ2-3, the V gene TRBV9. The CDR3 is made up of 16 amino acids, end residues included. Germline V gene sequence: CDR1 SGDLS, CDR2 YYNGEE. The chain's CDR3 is CASSVGIGASTDTQYF.

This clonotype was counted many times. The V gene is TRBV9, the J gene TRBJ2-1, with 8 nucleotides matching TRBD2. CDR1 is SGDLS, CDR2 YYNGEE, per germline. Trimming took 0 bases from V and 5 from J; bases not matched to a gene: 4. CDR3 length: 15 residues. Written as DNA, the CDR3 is TGTGCCAGCAGCGTAGGGGTAGCGGGGAACAATGAGCAGTTCTTC. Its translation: CASSVGVAGNNEQFF.

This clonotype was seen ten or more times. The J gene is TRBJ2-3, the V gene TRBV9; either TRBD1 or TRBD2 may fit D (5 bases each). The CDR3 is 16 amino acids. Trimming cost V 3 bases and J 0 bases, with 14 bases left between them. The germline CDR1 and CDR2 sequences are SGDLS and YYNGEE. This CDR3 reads CASSGGTAASTDTQYF. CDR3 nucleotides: TGTGCCAGCAGCGGAGGGACGGCCGCTAGCACAGATACGCAGTATTTT.

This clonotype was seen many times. CDR3 region: CASSFQGGETQYF. The CDR3 nucleotides are TGTGCCAGCAGCTTCCAGGGTGGAGAGACCCAGTACTTC. This chain connects TRBV9 to TRBJ2-5; TRBD1 is a possible D gene (5 bases). V was cut by 4 bases and J by 4 bases, with 11 bases left in between. Per the germline V gene, CDR1 is SGDLS and CDR2 is YYNGEE. CDR3 length: 13 residues. Full variable domain (rest looked up from reference TRBV9 and TRBJ2-5): DSGVTQTPKHLITATGQRVTLRCSPRSGDLSVYWYQQSLDQGLQFLIQYYNGEERAKGNILERFSAQQFPDLHSELNLSSLELGDSALYFCASSFQGGETQYFGPGTRLLVL.

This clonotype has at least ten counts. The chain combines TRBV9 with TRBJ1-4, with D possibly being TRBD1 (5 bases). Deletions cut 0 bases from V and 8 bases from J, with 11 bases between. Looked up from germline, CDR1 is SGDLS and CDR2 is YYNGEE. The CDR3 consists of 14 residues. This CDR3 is CASSVGGVGEKLFF. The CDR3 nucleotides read TGTGCCAGCAGCGTAGGGGGGGTTGGGGAAAAACTGTTTTTT. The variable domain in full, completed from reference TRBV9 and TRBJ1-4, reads DSGVTQTPKHLITATGQRVTLRCSPRSGDLSVYWYQQSLDQGLQFLIQYYNGEERAKGNILERFSAQQFPDLHSELNLSSLELGDSALYFCASSVGGVGEKLFFGSGTQLSVL.

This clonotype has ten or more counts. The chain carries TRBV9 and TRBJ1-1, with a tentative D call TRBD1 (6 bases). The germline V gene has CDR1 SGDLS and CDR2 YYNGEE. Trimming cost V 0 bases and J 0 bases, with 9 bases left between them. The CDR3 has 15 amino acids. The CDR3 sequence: CASSVEGDMNTEAFF. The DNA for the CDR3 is TGTGCCAGCAGCGTAGAGGGGGACATGAACACTGAAGCTTTCTTT.

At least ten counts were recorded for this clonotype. The CDR3 here is CASSVGGSGNEQFF. The CDR3 bases are TGTGCCAGCAGCGTAGGCGGGAGTGGCAATGAGCAGTTCTTC. The chain carries TRBV9 and TRBJ2-1; TRBD2 matches at 7 bases. Germline V CDR1 and CDR2: SGDLS, YYNGEE. There are 14 residues in the CDR3. The V and J ends lost 0 bases and 6 bases, in that order; junction bases with no gene match: 3.

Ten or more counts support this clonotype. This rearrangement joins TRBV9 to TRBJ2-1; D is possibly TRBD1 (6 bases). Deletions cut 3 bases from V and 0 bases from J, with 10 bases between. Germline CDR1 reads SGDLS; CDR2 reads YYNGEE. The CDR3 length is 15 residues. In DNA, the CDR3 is TGTGCCAGCAGCGGACAGGTAAGCTCCTACAATGAGCAGTTCTTC. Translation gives CASSGQVSSYNEQFF.

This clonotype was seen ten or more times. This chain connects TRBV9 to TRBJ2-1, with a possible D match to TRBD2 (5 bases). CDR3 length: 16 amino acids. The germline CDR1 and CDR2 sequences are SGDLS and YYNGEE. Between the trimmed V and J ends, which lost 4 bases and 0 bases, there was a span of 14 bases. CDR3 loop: CASSPSRRDSYNEQFF. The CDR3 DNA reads TGTGCCAGCAGCCCTAGCCGCCGGGACTCCTACAATGAGCAGTTCTTC.

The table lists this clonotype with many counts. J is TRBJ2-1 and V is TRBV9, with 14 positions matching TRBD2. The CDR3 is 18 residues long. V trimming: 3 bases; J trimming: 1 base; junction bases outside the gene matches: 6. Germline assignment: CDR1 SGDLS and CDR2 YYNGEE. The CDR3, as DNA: TGTGCCAGCAGCGCGTCCGGGACTAGCGGGAGTTCCTACAATGAGCAGTTCTTC. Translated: CASSASGTSGSSYNEQFF.

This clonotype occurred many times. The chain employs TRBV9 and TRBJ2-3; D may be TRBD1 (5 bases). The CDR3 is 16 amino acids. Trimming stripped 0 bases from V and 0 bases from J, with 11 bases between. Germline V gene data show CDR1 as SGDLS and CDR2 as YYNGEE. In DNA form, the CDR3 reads TGTGCCAGCAGCGTAGCGCAGGGATCCAGCACAGATACGCAGTATTTT. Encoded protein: CASSVAQGSSTDTQYF.

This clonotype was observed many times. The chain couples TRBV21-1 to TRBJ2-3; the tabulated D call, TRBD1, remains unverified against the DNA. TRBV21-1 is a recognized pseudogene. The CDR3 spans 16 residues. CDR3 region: CASSKARGRDGDTQYF. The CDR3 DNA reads TGTGCCAGCAGCAAAGCGCGGGGGCGGGATGGAGATACGCAGTATTTT.

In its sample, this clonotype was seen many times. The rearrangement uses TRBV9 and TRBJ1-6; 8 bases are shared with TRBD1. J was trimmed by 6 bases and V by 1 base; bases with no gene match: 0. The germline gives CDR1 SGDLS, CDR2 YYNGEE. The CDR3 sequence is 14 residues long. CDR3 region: CASSVQGANSPLHF. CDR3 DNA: TGTGCCAGCAGCGTACAGGGGGCTAATTCACCCCTCCACTTT.

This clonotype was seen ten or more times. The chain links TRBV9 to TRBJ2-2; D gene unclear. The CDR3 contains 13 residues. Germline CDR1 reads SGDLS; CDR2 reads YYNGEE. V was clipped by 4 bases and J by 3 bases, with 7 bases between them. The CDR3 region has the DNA TGTGCCAGCAGCCCTGATCACACCGGGGAGCTGTTTTTT. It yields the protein CASSPDHTGELFF.

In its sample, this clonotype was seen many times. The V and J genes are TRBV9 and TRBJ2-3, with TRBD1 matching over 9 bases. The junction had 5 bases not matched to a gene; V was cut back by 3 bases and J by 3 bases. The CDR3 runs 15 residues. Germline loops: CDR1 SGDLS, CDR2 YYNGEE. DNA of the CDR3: TGTGCCAGCAGCGCCGACAGGGGGAGGACAGATACGCAGTATTTT. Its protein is CASSADRGRTDTQYF.

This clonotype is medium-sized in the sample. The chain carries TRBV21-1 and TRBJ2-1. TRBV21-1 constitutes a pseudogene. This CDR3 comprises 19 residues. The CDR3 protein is CASSKADVWQAYTLDEQFF. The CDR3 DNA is TGTGCCAGCAGCAAAGCGGATGTCTGGCAGGCCTATACCTTGGATGAGCAGTTCTTC.

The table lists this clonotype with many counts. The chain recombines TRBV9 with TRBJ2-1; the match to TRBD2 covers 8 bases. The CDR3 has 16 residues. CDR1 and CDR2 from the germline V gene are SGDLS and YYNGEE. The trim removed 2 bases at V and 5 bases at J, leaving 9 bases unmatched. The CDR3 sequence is CASSVSGRASDNEQFF. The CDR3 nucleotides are TGTGCCAGCAGCGTCTCCGGGAGGGCCTCGGACAATGAGCAGTTCTTC.

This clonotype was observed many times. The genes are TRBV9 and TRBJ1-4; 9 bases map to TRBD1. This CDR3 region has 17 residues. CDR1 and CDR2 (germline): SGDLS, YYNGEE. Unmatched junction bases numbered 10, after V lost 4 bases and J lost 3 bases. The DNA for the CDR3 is TGTGCCAGCAGCTCCCCCGGACAGGGGATAGCTAATGAAAAACTGTTTTTT. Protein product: CASSSPGQGIANEKLFF.

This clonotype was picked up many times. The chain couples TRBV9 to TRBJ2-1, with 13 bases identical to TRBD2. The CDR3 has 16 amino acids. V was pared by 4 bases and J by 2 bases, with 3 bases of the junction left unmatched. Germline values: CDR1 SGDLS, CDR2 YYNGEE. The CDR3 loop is CASSKGTSGAYNEQFF. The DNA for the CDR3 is TGTGCCAGCAGCAAGGGGACTAGCGGGGCCTACAATGAGCAGTTCTTC.

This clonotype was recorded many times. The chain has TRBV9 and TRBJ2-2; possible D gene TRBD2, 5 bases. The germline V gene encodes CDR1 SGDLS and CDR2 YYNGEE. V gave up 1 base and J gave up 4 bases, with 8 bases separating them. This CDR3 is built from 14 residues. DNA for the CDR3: TGTGCCAGCAGCGTACGCGCGGGCACCGGGGAGCTGTTTTTT. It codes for CASSVRAGTGELFF.

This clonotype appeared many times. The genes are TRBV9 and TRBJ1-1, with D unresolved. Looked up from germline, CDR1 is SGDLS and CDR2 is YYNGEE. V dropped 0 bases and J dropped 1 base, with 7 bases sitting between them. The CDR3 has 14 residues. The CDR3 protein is CASSVGQQNTEAFF. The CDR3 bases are TGTGCCAGCAGCGTAGGTCAGCAGAACACTGAAGCTTTCTTT.

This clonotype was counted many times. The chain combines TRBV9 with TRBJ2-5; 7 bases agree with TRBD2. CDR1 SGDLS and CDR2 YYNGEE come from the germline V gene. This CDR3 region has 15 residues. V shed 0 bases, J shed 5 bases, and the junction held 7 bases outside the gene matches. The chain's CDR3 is CASSVATGGSETQYF. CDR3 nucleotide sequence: TGTGCCAGCAGCGTAGCTACGGGCGGGAGTGAGACCCAGTACTTC. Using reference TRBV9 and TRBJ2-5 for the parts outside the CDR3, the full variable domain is DSGVTQTPKHLITATGQRVTLRCSPRSGDLSVYWYQQSLDQGLQFLIQYYNGEERAKGNILERFSAQQFPDLHSELNLSSLELGDSALYFCASSVATGGSETQYFGPGTRLLVL.

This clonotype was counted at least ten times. CDR3 protein: CASSPKAAGGLETQYF. The CDR3 DNA reads as TGTGCCAGCAGCCCGAAGGCGGCGGGGGGGCTCGAGACCCAGTACTTC. The chain carries TRBV9 and TRBJ2-5; 9 positions match TRBD2. The CDR3 is 16 residues long. Per the germline V gene, CDR1 is SGDLS and CDR2 is YYNGEE. V lost 4 bases, J lost 5 bases, and 12 bases stayed unmatched.

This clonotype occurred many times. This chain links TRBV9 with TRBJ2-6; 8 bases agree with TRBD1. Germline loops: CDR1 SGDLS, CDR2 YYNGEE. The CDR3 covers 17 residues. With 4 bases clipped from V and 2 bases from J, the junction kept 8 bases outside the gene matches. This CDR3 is CASSSLLQGAGANVLTF. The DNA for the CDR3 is TGTGCCAGCAGCTCCCTGCTACAGGGGGCTGGGGCCAACGTCCTGACTTTC.

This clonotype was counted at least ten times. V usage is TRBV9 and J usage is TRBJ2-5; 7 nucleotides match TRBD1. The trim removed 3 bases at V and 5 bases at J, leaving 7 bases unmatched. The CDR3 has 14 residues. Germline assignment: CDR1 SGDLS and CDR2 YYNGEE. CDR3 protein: CASSGLGGAETQYF. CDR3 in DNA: TGTGCCAGCAGCGGCCTAGGGGGCGCCGAGACCCAGTACTTC.

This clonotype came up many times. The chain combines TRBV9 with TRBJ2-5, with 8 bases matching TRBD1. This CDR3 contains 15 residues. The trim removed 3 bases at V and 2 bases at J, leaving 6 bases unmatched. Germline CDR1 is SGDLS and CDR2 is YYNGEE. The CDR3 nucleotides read TGTGCCAGCAGCGGGACAGGGAAGTCTCAAGAGACCCAGTACTTC. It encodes CASSGTGKSQETQYF.

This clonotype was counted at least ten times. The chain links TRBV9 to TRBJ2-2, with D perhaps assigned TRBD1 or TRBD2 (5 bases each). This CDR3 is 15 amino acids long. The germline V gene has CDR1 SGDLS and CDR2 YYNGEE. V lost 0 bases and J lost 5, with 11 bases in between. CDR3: CASSVVGVGTGELFF. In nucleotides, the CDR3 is TGTGCCAGCAGCGTAGTGGGGGTAGGGACCGGGGAGCTGTTTTTT.